This entry concerns a single T cell receptor (beta chain). At least ten counts were recorded for this clonotype. This receptor's antigen is unknown. No base qualities exist here, and no much larger clone lies one base off it. Including cysteine and phenylalanine, the CDR3 has 11 amino acids. Of all the DNA, just the CDR3 is kept, 33 bases in frame from base 1. V drops 7 bases and J drops 3 bases, leaving 7 bases in between. The germline V gene yields MNHEY for CDR1 and SVGAGI for CDR2. Libraries came from RT-PCR. Instrument used: Illumina MiSeq. The public reads were run again by TCRdb, first through fastp at Q25 and then through MiXCR, and only productive beta chains were kept. Records with the same CDR3 protein are collapsed into one entry carrying the most frequent genes and DNA. This sample lists about 700,000 distinct CDR3 sequences; approximately 15% were detected once. The biggest ten clones account for about 3.6% of the sample.

This record belongs to a study (dated by TCRdb to about 2016). The TCR comes from a female donor in good health, serving as a healthy control. Here the chain combines TRBV6-5 and TRBJ2-7, and possibly TRBD2, on 5 matching bases. The sample comprised memory CD4+ T cells from blood. This receptor carries the CDR3 CASNEGYEQYF. The DNA reads as follows: TGTGCCAGCAATGAGGGCTACGAGCAGTACTTC.